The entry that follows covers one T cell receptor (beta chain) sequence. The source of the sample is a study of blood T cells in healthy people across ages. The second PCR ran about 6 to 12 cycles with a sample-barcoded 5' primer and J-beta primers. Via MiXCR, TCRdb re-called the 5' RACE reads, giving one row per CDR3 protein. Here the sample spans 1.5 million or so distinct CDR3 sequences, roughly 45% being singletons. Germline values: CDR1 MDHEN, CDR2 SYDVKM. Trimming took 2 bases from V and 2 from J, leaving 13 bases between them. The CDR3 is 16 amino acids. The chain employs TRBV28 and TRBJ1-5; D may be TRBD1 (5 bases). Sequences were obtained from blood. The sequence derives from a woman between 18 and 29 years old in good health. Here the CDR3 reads CASSLPDTGGNQPQHF. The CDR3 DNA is TGTGCCAGCAGTTTACCGGACACGGGTGGCAATCAGCCCCAGCATTTT.